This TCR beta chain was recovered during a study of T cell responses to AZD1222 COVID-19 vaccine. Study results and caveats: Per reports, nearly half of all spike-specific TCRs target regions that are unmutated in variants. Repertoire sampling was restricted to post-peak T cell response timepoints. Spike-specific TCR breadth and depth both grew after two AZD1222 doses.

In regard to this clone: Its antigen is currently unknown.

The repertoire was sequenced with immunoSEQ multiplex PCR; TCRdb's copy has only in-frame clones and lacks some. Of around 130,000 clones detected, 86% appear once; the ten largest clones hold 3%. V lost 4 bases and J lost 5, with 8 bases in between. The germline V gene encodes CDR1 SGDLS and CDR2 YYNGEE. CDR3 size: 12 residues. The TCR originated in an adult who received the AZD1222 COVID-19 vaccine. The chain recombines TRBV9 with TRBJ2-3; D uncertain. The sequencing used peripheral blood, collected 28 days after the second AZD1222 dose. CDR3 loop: CASSPAGDTQYF. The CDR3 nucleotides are TGTGCCAGCAGCCCCGCAGGAGATACGCAGTATTTT.